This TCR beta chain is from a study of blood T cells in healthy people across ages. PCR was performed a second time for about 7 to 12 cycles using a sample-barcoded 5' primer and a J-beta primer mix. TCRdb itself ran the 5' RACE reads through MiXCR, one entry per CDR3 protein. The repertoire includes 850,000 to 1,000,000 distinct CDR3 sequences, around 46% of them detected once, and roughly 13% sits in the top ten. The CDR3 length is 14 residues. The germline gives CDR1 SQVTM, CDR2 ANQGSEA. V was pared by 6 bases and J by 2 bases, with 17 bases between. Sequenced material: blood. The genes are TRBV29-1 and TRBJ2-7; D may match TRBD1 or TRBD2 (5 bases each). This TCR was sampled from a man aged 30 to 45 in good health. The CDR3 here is CSVALGTSAYEQYF. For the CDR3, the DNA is TGCAGCGTCGCCCTAGGGACCTCAGCCTACGAGCAGTACTTC.